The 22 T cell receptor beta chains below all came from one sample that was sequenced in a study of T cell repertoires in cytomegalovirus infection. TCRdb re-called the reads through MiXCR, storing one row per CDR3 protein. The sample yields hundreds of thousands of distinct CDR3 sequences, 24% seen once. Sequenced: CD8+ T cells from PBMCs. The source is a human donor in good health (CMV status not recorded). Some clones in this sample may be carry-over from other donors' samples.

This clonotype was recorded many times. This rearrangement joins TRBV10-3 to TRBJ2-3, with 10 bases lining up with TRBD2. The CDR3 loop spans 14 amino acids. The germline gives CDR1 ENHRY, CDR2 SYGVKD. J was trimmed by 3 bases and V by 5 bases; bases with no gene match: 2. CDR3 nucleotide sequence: TGTGCCATCAGTAAGCGGGGGGGAACAGATACGCAGTATTTT. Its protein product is CAISKRGGTDTQYF.

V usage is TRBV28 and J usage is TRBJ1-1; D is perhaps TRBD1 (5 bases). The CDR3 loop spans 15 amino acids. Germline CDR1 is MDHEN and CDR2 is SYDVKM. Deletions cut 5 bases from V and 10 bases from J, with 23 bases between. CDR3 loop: CASSLTGVEERIAFF. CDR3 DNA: TGTGCCAGCAGTCTGACGGGGGTGGAGGAGAGGATAGCTTTCTTT.

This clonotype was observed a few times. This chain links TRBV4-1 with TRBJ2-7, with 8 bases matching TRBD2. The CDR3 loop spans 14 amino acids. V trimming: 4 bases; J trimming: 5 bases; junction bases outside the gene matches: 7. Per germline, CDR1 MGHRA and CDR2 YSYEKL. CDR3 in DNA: TGCGCCAGCAGCCCTCGGGGGGGAGCAGACGAGCAGTACGTC. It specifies CASSPRGGADEQYV.

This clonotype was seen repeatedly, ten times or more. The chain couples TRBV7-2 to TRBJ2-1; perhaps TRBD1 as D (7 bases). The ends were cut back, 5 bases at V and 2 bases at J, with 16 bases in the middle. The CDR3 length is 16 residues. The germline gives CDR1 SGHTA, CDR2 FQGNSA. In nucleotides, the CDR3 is TGTGCCAGCAGCCCCGTGGAGGGGGCCCCCTACAATGAGCAGTTCTTC. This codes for CASSPVEGAPYNEQFF. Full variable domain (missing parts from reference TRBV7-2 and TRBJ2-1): GAGVSQSPSNKVTEKGKDVELRCDPISGHTALYWYRQSLGQGLEFLIYFQGNSAPDKSGLPSDRFSAERTGGSVSTLTIQRTQQEDSAVYLCASSPVEGAPYNEQFFGPGTRLTVL.

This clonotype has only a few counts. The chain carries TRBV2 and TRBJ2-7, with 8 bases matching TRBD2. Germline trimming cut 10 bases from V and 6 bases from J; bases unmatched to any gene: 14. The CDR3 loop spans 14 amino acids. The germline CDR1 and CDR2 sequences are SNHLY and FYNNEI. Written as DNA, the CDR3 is TGTGCCATCTCACCGCGGACTAGCTTGGTCGAGCAGTACTTC. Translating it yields CAISPRTSLVEQYF.

CDR3 nucleotides: TGTGCCAGCAGACACTGGACTAGCGGGGGCCATTACAATGAGCAGTTCTTC. This codes for CASRHWTSGGHYNEQFF. The J gene is TRBJ2-1, the V gene TRBV28; TRBD2 agrees at 13 bases. The CDR3 totals 17 residues. Per the germline V gene, CDR1 is MDHEN and CDR2 is SYDVKM. V lost 6 bases to trimming and J lost 4 bases; unmatched junction nucleotides: 9.

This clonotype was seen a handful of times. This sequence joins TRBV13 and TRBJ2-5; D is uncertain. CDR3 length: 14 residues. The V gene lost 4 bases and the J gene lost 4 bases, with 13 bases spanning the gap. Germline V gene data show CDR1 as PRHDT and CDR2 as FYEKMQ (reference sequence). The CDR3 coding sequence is TGTGCCAGCAGCTCAACTCGTTTACCAGAGACCCAGTACTTC. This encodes CASSSTRLPETQYF.

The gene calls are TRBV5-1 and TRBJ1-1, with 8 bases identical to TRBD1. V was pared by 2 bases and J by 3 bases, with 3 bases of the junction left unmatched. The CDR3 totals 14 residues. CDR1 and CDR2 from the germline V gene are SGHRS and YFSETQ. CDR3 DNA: TGCGCCAGCAGCTTCTCGACAGGGGACACTGAAGCTTTCTTT. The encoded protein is CASSFSTGDTEAFF.

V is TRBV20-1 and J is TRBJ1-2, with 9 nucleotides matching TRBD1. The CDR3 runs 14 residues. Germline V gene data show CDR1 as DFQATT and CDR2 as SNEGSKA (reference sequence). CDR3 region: CSIRGQGPRDGYTF. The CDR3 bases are TGCAGCATCAGGGGACAGGGTCCACGGGATGGCTACACCTTC.

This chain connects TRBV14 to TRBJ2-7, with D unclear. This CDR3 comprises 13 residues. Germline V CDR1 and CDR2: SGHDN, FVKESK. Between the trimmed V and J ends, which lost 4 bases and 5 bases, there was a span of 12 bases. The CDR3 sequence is CASSRNGFNEQYF. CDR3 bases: TGTGCCAGCAGCCGTAATGGGTTTAACGAGCAGTACTTC.

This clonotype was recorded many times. The CDR3 DNA reads as TGTGCCAGCAGCCCCATCGGGGGGTACAATGAGCAGTTCTTC. Its protein product is CASSPIGGYNEQFF. This chain uses TRBV7-8 with TRBJ2-1, with 7 bases lining up with TRBD2. The germline V gene encodes CDR1 SGHVS and CDR2 FQNEAQ. CDR3 length equals 14 residues. V was pared by 5 bases and J by 4 bases, with 5 bases of the junction left unmatched.

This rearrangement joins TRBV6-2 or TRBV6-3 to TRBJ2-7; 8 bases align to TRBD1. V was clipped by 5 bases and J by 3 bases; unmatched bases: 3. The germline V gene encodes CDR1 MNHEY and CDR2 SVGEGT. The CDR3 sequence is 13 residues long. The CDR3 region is CASSPGQVYEQYV. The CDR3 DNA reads TGTGCCAGCAGTCCGGGACAGGTCTACGAGCAGTACGTC.

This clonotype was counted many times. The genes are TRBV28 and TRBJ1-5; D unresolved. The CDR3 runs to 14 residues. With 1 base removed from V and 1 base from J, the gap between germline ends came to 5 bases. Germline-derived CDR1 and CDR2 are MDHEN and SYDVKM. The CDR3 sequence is CASSLLGSNQPQHF. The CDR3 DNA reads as TGTGCCAGCAGTTTATTGGGGAGCAATCAGCCCCAGCATTTT.

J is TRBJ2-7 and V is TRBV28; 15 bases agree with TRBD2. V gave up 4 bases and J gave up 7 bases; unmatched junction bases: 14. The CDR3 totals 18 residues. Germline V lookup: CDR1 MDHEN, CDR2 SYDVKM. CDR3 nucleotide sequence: TGTGCCAGCAGTTCATGGGACACGGGACTAGCGGGGGGCCAAGAGCAGTACGTC. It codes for CASSSWDTGLAGGQEQYV.

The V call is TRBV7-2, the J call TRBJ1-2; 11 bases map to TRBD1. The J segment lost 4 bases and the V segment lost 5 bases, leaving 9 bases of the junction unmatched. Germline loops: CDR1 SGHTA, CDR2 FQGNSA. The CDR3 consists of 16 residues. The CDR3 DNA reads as TGTGCCAGCAGCCAACGGGACAGGGGGATTGGCTATGGCTACACCTTC. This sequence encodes CASSQRDRGIGYGYTF. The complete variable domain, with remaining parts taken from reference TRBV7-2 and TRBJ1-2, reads GAGVSQSPSNKVTEKGKDVELRCDPISGHTALYWYRQSLGQGLEFLIYFQGNSAPDKSGLPSDRFSAERTGGSVSTLTIQRTQQEDSAVYLCASSQRDRGIGYGYTFGSGTRLTVV.

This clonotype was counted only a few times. In DNA form, the CDR3 reads TGCAGTGCTAGGGAGGACAGGGGAGGAACCTACGAGCAGTACTTC. Translating it yields CSAREDRGGTYEQYF. The chain employs TRBV20-1 and TRBJ2-7; 9 bases are shared with TRBD1. V was clipped by 3 bases and J by 2 bases; unmatched bases: 8. The CDR3 length is 15 residues. CDR1 is DFQATT and CDR2 is SNEGSKA in the germline V gene (reference sequence).

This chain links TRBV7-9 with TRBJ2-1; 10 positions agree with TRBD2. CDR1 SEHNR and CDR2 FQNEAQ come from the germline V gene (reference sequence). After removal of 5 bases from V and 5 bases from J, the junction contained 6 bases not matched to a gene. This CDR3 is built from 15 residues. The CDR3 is CASSPSGGGNNEQFF. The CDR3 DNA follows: TGTGCCAGCAGCCCCAGCGGGGGGGGAAACAATGAGCAGTTCTTC.

CDR3 nucleotides: TGTGCCAGCAGCCACCGGGAGAACACTGAAGCTTTCTTT. Translation: CASSHRENTEAFF. The genes are TRBV4-2 and TRBJ1-1, with D uncertain. V lost 3 bases, J lost 1 base, and 6 bases lay in between. Germline CDR1 is LGHNA and CDR2 is YNFKEQ. The CDR3 has 13 amino acids.

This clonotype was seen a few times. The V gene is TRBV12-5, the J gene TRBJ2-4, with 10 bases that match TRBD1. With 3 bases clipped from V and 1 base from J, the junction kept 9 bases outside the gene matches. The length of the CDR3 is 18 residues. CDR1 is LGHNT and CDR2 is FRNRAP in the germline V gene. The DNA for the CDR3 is TGTGCTAGTGGTTTCCCCCTCGGGACAGGGGTGGCCAAAAACATTCAGTACTTC. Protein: CASGFPLGTGVAKNIQYF. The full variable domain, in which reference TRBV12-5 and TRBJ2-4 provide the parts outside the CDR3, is DARVTQTPRHKVTEMGQEVTMRCQPILGHNTVFWYRQTMMQGLELLAYFRNRAPLDDSGMPKDRFSAEMPDATLATLKIQPSEPRDSAVYFCASGFPLGTGVAKNIQYFGAGTRLSVL.

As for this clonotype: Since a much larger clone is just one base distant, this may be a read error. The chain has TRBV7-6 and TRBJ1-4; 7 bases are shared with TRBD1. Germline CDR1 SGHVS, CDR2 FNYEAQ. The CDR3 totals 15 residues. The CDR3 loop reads CVSSRADRLYEKLFF. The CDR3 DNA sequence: TGTGTCAGCAGCCGAGCGGACAGGTTATATGAAAAACTGTTTTTT. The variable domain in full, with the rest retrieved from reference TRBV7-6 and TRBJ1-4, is GAGVSQSPRYKVTKRGQDVALRCDPISGHVSLYWYRQALGQGPEFLTYFNYEAQQDKSGLPNDRFSAERPEGSISTLTIQRTEQRDSAMYRCVSSRADRLYEKLFFGSGTQLSVL.

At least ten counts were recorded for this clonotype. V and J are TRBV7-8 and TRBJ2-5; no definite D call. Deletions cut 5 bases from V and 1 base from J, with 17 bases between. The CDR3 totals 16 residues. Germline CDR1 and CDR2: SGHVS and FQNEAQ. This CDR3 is CASSIDTRMRQETQYF. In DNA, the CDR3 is TGTGCCAGCAGCATTGACACCAGGATGCGCCAAGAGACCCAGTACTTC.

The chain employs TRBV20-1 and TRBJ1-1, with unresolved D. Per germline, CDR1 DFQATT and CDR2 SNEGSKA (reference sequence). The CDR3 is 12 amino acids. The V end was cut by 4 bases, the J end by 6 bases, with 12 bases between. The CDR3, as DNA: TGCAGTGCTAATGGGGTGTTCTCTGAAGCTTTCTTT. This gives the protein CSANGVFSEAFF.